Listed below are T cell receptor beta chains from one sample, sequenced in a study of T cell responses to AZD1222 COVID-19 vaccine. The data were produced by immunoSEQ multiplex PCR, yet TCRdb's version contains in-frame clones alone and is incomplete. The sample holds roughly 130,000 clones, roughly 90% seen once. The sequenced sample was peripheral blood, obtained 28 days after the second AZD1222 dose. These TCRs come from an adult who received the AZD1222 COVID-19 vaccine. The CDR3 runs from the conserved cysteine through the conserved F or W. A D gene is named only where the DNA matches it firmly. Clone size is given for some rows only: seen once, a few or many times, or a class if the clone is expanded.

abundance	v_gene	d_gene	j_gene	CDR3aa	CDR3nt
once	TRBV7-8	.	TRBJ1-3	CASSLAPSGNTIYF	TGTGCCAGCAGCTTAGCGCCTAGCGGAAACACCATATATTTT
.	TRBV29-1	.	TRBJ2-1	CSVDLRTNEQFF	TGCAGCGTTGACTTGCGTACGAATGAGCAGTTCTTC
.	TRBV7-6	.	TRBJ1-1	CASSLLGRRAEAFF	TGTGCCAGCAGCTTACTGGGTAGGAGGGCAGAAGCTTTCTTT
.	TRBV7-9	TRBD2	TRBJ2-1	CASSLSGINEQFF	TGTGCCAGCAGCCTTAGCGGGATCAATGAGCAGTTCTTC
.	TRBV15	.	TRBJ2-5	CATSSLRGYQETQYF	TGTGCCACCAGCAGCCTAAGGGGGTACCAAGAGACCCAGTACTTC
.	TRBV28	.	TRBJ1-2	CASSLSGSGYGYTF	TGTGCCAGCAGTTTATCAGGTAGTGGCTATGGCTACACCTTC
.	TRBV7-3	.	TRBJ2-3	CASSLGPSTDTQYF	TGTGCCAGCAGCTTGGGACCTAGCACAGATACGCAGTATTTT
.	TRBV4-3	TRBD2	TRBJ2-2	CASSLGLAGDTGELFF	TGCGCCAGCAGCCTTGGACTAGCGGGAGACACCGGGGAGCTGTTTTTT
.	TRBV19	.	TRBJ1-2	CASSIGGTNYGYTF	TGTGCCAGTAGTATAGGAGGCACTAACTATGGCTACACCTTC
.	TRBV7-9	.	TRBJ2-1	CASSPALGADEQFF	TGTGCCAGCAGCCCGGCGTTAGGGGCCGATGAGCAGTTCTTC
.	TRBV4-3	.	TRBJ1-2	CASSHTGQYYGYTF	TGCGCCAGCAGCCATACAGGACAGTACTATGGCTACACCTTC
.	TRBV19	.	TRBJ1-5	CASSFRDQPQHF	TGTGCCAGTAGCTTCAGGGATCAGCCCCAGCATTTT
.	TRBV5-8	TRBD1	TRBJ2-7	CASSWGQGGIYEQYF	TGTGCCAGCAGCTGGGGACAGGGAGGAATCTACGAGCAGTACTTC
.	TRBV4-2	TRBD2	TRBJ2-7	CASSQDPSGRAPLRQYF	TGTGCCAGCAGCCAAGATCCCAGCGGGAGGGCCCCGTTGAGGCAGTACTTC
.	TRBV19	.	TRBJ1-6	CASSTTALNSPLHF	TGTGCCAGTAGTACAACAGCCCTTAATTCACCCCTCCACTTT
.	TRBV12-5	TRBD1	TRBJ1-3	CASGYDRGLSSGNTIYF	TGTGCTAGTGGTTATGACAGGGGGCTCAGCTCTGGAAACACCATATATTTT
once	TRBV5-1	.	TRBJ2-2	CASTMGQNTGELFF	TGCGCCAGCACCATGGGACAGAACACCGGGGAGCTGTTTTTT
.	TRBV5-1	.	TRBJ1-1	CASSLARNTEAFF	TGCGCCAGCAGCTTGGCAAGGAACACTGAAGCTTTCTTT
.	TRBV6-5	TRBD1	TRBJ2-2	CASRGQGFAGELFF	TGTGCCAGCAGGGGACAGGGCTTTGCCGGGGAGCTGTTTTTT
.	TRBV5-6	.	TRBJ1-1	CASSVGLGEAEAFF	TGTGCCAGCAGCGTGGGGCTAGGGGAAGCTGAAGCTTTCTTT
once	TRBV20-1	TRBD1	TRBJ1-1	CSASDRALTEAFF	TGCAGTGCTAGTGACAGGGCGCTGACTGAAGCTTTCTTT
.	TRBV12-3/TRBV12-4	.	TRBJ2-1	CASSSLANEQFF	TGTGCCAGCAGTTCACTAGCCAATGAGCAGTTCTTC
.	TRBV9	TRBD1	TRBJ2-3	CASSVATRGQAQYF	TGTGCCAGCAGCGTAGCTACCAGGGGGCAGGCGCAGTATTTT
.	TRBV5-1	TRBD1	TRBJ2-7	CASRPGTGKYEQYF	TGCGCCAGCAGACCCGGGACAGGGAAGTACGAGCAGTACTTC
.	TRBV19	.	TRBJ2-1	CASNSGGAENEQFF	TGTGCCAGTAACTCTGGGGGGGCCGAAAATGAGCAGTTCTTC
.	TRBV9	TRBD1	TRBJ1-2	CASSVGLGGKGYTF	TGTGCCAGCAGCGTAGGGTTAGGGGGCAAGGGCTACACCTTC
.	TRBV30	.	TRBJ1-1	CAWMTGPTEAFF	TGTGCCTGGATGACCGGGCCCACTGAAGCTTTCTTT
.	TRBV9	TRBD2	TRBJ2-1	CASSVGGALYNEQFF	TGTGCCAGCAGCGTCGGGGGGGCCCTCTACAATGAGCAGTTCTTC
.	TRBV6-5	.	TRBJ2-7	CASSYLGPAEVYEQYF	TGTGCCAGCAGTTATTTGGGACCCGCCGAAGTCTACGAGCAGTACTTC
.	TRBV18	TRBD1	TRBJ1-4	CASRPGGAAKLFF	TGTGCCAGCCGCCCAGGGGGCGCGGCAAAACTGTTTTTT
once	TRBV2	.	TRBJ2-5	CASSEFRGDQETQYF	TGTGCCAGCAGTGAGTTCAGGGGGGACCAAGAGACCCAGTACTTC
.	TRBV7-8	.	TRBJ2-7	CASSLARPGEGYEQYF	TGTGCCAGCAGCTTAGCGCGGCCGGGAGAAGGCTACGAGCAGTACTTC
.	TRBV4-3	.	TRBJ1-1	CASSQDLGGVHPGAFF	TGCGCCAGCAGCCAAGATCTAGGTGGGGTTCACCCGGGGGCTTTCTTT
.	TRBV4-3	TRBD2	TRBJ2-5	CASSQALAGKQETQYF	TGCGCCAGCAGCCAAGCGCTAGCGGGGAAACAAGAGACCCAGTACTTC
.	TRBV9	.	TRBJ1-4	CASSVGQVGGGEKLFF	TGTGCCAGCAGCGTAGGTCAAGTTGGGGGCGGAGAAAAACTGTTTTTT
.	TRBV28	TRBD1	TRBJ1-1	CASSSGQGTTEAFF	TGTGCCAGCAGCTCAGGACAGGGGACGACTGAAGCTTTCTTT
.	TRBV6-1	.	TRBJ2-1	CASSDFFNEQFF	TGTGCCAGCAGTGATTTCTTCAATGAGCAGTTCTTC
.	TRBV7-2	.	TRBJ1-6	CASSLEARANSPLHF	TGTGCCAGCAGCTTAGAGGCCAGAGCTAATTCACCCCTCCACTTT
.	TRBV21-1	.	TRBJ1-6	CASGGLQDCNSPLHF	TGTGCCAGCGGGGGTCTACAGGATTGTAATTCACCCCTCCACTTT